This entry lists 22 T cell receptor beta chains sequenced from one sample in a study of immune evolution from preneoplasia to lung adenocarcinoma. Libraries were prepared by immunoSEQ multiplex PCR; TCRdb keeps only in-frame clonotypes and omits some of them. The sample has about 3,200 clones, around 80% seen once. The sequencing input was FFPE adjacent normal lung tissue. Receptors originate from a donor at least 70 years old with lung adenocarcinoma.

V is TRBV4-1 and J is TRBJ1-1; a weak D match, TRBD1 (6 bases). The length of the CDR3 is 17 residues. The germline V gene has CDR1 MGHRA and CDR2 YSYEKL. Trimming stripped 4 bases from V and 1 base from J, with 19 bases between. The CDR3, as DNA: TGCGCCAGCAGCCGACATGGAACCGGGACACCGAACACTGAAGCTTTCTTT. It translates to CASSRHGTGTPNTEAFF.

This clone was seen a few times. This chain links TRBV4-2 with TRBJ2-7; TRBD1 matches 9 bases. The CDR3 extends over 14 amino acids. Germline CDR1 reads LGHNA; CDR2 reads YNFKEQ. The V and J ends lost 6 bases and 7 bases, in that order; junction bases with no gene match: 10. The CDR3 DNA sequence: TGTGCCAGCAGACCCGGGACAGGGTCGGGTGAGCAGTACTTC. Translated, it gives CASRPGTGSGEQYF.

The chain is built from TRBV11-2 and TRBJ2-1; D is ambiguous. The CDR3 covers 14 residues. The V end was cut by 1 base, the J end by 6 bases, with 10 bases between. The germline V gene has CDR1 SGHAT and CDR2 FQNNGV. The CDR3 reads CASSLVYAANEQFF. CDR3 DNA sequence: TGTGCCAGCAGCTTAGTTTACGCGGCCAATGAGCAGTTCTTC.

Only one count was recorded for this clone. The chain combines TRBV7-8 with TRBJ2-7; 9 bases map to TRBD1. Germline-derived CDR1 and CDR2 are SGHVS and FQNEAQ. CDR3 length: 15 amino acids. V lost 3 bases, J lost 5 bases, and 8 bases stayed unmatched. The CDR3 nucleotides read TGTGCCAGCAGCTTGCAACAGGGGGCAAAGGACGAGCAGTACTTC. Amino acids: CASSLQQGAKDEQYF.

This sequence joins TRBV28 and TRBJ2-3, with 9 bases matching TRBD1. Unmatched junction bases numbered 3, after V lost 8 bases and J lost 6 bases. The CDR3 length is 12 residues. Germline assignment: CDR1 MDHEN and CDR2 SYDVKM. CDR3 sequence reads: CASRTGADTQYF. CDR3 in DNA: TGTGCCAGCCGGACAGGGGCGGATACGCAGTATTTT. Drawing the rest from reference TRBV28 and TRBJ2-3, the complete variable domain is DVKVTQSSRYLVKRTGEKVFLECVQDMDHENMFWYRQDPGLGLRLIYFSYDVKMKEKGDIPEGYSVSREKKERFSLILESASTNQTSMYLCASRTGADTQYFGPGTRLTVL.

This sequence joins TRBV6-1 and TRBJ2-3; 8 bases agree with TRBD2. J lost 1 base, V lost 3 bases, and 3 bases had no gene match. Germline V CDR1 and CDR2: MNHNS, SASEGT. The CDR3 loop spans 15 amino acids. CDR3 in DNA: TGTGCCAGCAGTGATTCGCGGGAGGGCACAGATACGCAGTATTTT. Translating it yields CASSDSREGTDTQYF.

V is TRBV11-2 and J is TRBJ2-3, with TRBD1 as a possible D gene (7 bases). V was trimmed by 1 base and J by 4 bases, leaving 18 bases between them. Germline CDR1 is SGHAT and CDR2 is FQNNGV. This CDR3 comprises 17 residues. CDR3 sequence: CASSLVQGGDRADTQYF. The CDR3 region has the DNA TGTGCCAGCAGCTTAGTGCAGGGGGGTGATAGGGCAGATACGCAGTATTTT.

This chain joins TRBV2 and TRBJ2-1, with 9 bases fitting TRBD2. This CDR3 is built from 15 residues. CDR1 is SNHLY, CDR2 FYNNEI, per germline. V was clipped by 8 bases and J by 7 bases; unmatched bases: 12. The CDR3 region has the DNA TGTGCCAGCGATTACTCTAGCGGGAAGAAAAATGAGCAGTTCTTC. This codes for CASDYSSGKKNEQFF.

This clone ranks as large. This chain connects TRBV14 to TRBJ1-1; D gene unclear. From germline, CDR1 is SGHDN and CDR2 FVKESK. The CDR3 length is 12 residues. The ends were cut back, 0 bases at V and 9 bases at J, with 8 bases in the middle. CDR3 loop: CASSQDGQKAFF. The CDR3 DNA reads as TGTGCCAGCAGCCAAGATGGGCAAAAAGCTTTCTTT.

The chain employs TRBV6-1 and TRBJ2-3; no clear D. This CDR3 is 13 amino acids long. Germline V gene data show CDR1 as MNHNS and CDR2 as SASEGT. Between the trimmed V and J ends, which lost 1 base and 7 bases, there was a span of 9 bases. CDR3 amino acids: CASSEVFAHTQYF. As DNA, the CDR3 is TGTGCCAGCAGTGAAGTGTTTGCACATACGCAGTATTTT.

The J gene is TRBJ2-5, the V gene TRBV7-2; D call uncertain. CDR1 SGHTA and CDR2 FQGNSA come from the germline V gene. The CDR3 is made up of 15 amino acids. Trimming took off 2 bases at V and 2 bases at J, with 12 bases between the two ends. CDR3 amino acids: CASSLITGWQETQYF. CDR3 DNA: TGTGCCAGCAGCTTAATCACCGGGTGGCAAGAGACCCAGTACTTC.

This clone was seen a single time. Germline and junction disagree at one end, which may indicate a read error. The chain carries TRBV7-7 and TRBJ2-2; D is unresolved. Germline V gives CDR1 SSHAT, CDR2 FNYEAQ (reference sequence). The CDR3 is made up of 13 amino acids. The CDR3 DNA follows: TGTGCTAGCAGCTCAAGATATTCCGGGGAGCTGTTTTTT. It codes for CASSSRYSGELFF.

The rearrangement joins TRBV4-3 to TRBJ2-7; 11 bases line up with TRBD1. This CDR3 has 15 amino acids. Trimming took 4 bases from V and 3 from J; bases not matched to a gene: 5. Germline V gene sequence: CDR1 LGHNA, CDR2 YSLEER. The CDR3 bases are TGCGCCAGCAGCCTATCCGGGACAGGGGGCTACGAGCAGTACTTC. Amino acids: CASSLSGTGGYEQYF.

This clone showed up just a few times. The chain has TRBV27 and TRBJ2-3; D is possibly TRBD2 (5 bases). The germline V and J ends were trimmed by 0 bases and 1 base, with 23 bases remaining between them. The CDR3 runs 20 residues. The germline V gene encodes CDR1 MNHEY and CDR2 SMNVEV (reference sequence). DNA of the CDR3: TGTGCCAGCAGTTTATCGCCTCCTGGTTTTGTGGGAGATGGCACAGATACGCAGTATTTT. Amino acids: CASSLSPPGFVGDGTDTQYF.

The CDR3 sequence: CASSVEGAPSARQFF. Written as DNA, the CDR3 is TGTGCCAGCAGCGTAGAGGGGGCCCCGAGTGCTCGGCAGTTCTTC. The V call is TRBV9, the J call TRBJ2-1; TRBD1 agrees at 7 bases. Trimming at V came to 0 bases and at J to 12 bases, leaving 12 bases not matched to a gene. The germline V gene encodes CDR1 SGDLS and CDR2 YYNGEE. The CDR3 covers 15 residues.

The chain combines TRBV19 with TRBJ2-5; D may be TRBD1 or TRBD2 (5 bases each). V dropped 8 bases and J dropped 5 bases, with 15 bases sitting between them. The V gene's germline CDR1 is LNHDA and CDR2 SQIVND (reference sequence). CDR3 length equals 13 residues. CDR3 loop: CASRGPSVETQYF. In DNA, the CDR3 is TGTGCCAGTCGGGGCCCCTCAGTGGAGACCCAGTACTTC.

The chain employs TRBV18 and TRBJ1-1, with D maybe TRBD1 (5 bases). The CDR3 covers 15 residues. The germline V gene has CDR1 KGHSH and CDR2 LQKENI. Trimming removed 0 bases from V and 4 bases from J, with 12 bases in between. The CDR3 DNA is TGTGCCAGCTCACCACCCGGGGCGCAGGGCACTGAAGCTTTCTTT. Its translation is CASSPPGAQGTEAFF.

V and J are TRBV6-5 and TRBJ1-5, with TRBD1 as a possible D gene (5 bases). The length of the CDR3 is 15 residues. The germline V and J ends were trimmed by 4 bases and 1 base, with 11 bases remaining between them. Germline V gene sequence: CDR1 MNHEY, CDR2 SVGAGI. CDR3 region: CASSFYEGSNQPQHF. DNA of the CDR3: TGTGCCAGCAGTTTCTATGAGGGGAGCAATCAGCCCCAGCATTTT.

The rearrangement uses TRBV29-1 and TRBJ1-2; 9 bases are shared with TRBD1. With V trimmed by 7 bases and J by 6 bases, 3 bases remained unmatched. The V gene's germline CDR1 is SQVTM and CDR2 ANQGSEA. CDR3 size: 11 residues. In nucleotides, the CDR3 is TGCAGCGGTAGGACAGGGGATGGCTACACCTTC. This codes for CSGRTGDGYTF.

The CDR3 loop reads CASRKEGISQPQHF. The DNA for the CDR3 is TGTGCCAGCAGGAAAGAAGGGATTTCTCAGCCCCAGCATTTT. The chain couples TRBV6-5 to TRBJ1-5; D gene uncertain. V was cut by 6 bases and J by 6 bases, with 15 bases left in between. Germline CDR1 is MNHEY and CDR2 is SVGAGI. This CDR3 is built from 14 residues.

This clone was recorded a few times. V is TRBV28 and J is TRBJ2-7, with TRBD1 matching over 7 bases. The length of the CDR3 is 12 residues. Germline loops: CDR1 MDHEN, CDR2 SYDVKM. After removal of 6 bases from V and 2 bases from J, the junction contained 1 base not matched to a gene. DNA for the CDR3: TGTGCCAGCAGGGGACAGACCTACGAGCAGTACTTC. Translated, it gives CASRGQTYEQYF.

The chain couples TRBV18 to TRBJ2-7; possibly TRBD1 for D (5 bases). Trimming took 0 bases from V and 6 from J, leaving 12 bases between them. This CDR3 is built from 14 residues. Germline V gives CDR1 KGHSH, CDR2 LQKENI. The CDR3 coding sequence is TGTGCCAGCTCACCACCTTCAGGGTTGGGCGAGCAGTACTTC. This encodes CASSPPSGLGEQYF.